The text below deals with one T cell receptor beta chain. These data come from a study of T cell responses to AZD1222 COVID-19 vaccine. Only in-frame clones appear in the TCRdb table, and some are missing; sequencing was by immunoSEQ multiplex PCR. The table shows over 80,000 clones, with approximately 90% occurring only once. The CDR3 is made up of 13 amino acids. The V end was cut by 7 bases, the J end by 3 bases, with 12 bases between. Germline V gene data show CDR1 as MDHEN and CDR2 as SYDVKM. The V call is TRBV28, the J call TRBJ1-1; D gene uncertain. Sample: peripheral blood, taken on day 0 of AZD1222 vaccination. This TCR was recovered from an adult in good health. The CDR3 sequence: CASTQSRYTEAFF. The CDR3 DNA is TGTGCCAGCACTCAAAGCAGGTACACTGAAGCTTTCTTT.